The 10 T cell receptor beta chains given below trace back to one sample, sequenced in a study of cytomegalovirus exposure and HLA in healthy donors. Using immunoSEQ multiplex PCR, the repertoire was profiled, and TCRdb retains in-frame clones only, with some absent. Here the sample spans 150,000 to 170,000 clones, more than 70% being singletons. Sequenced sample: PBMCs. These receptors all come from a human donor in good health.

The chain uses TRBV10-3 and TRBJ2-7, with 9 bases identical to TRBD1. The junction had 5 bases not matched to a gene; V was cut back by 6 bases and J by 5 bases. The CDR3 is 13 residues long. Germline CDR1 is ENHRY and CDR2 is SYGVKD. CDR3 loop: CAISGDRDNEQYF. The CDR3 DNA reads TGTGCCATCAGCGGGGACAGGGACAACGAGCAGTACTTC.

The gene calls are TRBV5-6 and TRBJ2-2; D not certain. CDR1 and CDR2 (germline): SGHDT, YYEEEE. This CDR3 is 12 amino acids long. The V and J ends lost 2 bases and 5 bases respectively, with 4 bases between them. The CDR3 region has the DNA TGTGCCAGCAGCTTTACAACCGGGGAGCTGTTTTTT. This sequence encodes CASSFTTGELFF.

The V gene is TRBV6-5, the J gene TRBJ2-7, with 13 positions matching TRBD2. The germline CDR1 and CDR2 sequences are MNHEY and SVGAGI. This CDR3 region has 15 residues. Trimming cost V 7 bases and J 2 bases; bases outside gene matches: 5. CDR3 sequence: CASIPTSGGPYEQYF. In nucleotides, the CDR3 is TGTGCCAGCATCCCGACTAGCGGGGGGCCCTACGAGCAGTACTTC.

This clone was seen only a few times. The chain couples TRBV7-9 to TRBJ1-2; tentative D call: TRBD1 (6 bases). This CDR3 has 14 residues. The germline gives CDR1 SEHNR, CDR2 FQNEAQ (reference sequence). V shed 5 bases and J shed 5 bases, with 15 bases lying between them. The CDR3 region is CASSAQGGVYGYTF. In DNA form, the CDR3 reads TGTGCCAGCAGCGCACAGGGCGGCGTATATGGCTACACCTTC. Supplemented by reference TRBV7-9 and TRBJ1-2, the full variable domain reads DTGVSQNPRHKITKRGQNVTFRCDPISEHNRLYWYRQTLGQGPEFLTYFQNEAQLEKSRLLSDRFSAERPKGSFSTLEIQRTEQGDSAMYLCASSAQGGVYGYTFGSGTRLTVV.

The chain couples TRBV5-4 to TRBJ1-1; 11 nucleotides match TRBD1. V lost 2 bases and J lost 5; bases outside the gene matches: 8. Germline CDR1 SGHNT, CDR2 YYREEE (reference sequence). The CDR3 totals 16 residues. This CDR3 reads CASSFNWDRGKTEAFF. CDR3 coding DNA: TGTGCCAGCAGCTTTAATTGGGACAGGGGGAAAACTGAAGCTTTCTTT.

This clone was observed a single time. This chain joins TRBV6-6 and TRBJ1-2; a possible D gene is TRBD1 (6 bases). CDR3 size: 13 residues. Between the trimmed V and J ends, which lost 6 bases and 10 bases, there was a span of 18 bases. The germline V gene encodes CDR1 MNHNY and CDR2 SVGAGI (reference sequence). Written as DNA, the CDR3 is TGTGCCAGCAGACAGGGAATGGAATGGTCCTACACCTTC. This sequence encodes CASRQGMEWSYTF.

The V gene is TRBV5-1, the J gene TRBJ2-1; D may be TRBD2 (6 bases). V was cut by 5 bases and J by 6 bases, with 21 bases left in between. This CDR3 comprises 16 residues. In germline, CDR1 is SGHRS, CDR2 YFSETQ. CDR3 DNA sequence: TGCGCCAGCAGGGCCCGAAATCTGACTAGACGCAATGAGCAGTTCTTC. Protein: CASRARNLTRRNEQFF.

The chain uses TRBV9 and TRBJ1-2; maybe TRBD1 (5 bases). Germline loops: CDR1 SGDLS, CDR2 YYNGEE. The CDR3 spans 14 residues. With 0 bases removed from V and 5 bases from J, the gap between germline ends came to 11 bases. The CDR3 reads CASSVEDTHYGYTF. The DNA of the CDR3 is TGTGCCAGCAGCGTAGAGGACACTCATTATGGCTACACCTTC.

V gene TRBV5-5 combines with J gene TRBJ2-7, with 15 bases fitting TRBD2. Trimming took 3 bases from V and 3 from J; bases not matched to a gene: 7. This CDR3 has 17 residues. The germline V gene has CDR1 SGHKS and CDR2 YYEKEE (reference sequence). The CDR3 region is CASSSGTSGRFYYEQYF. The CDR3 DNA sequence: TGTGCCAGCAGCTCCGGGACTAGCGGGAGGTTTTACTACGAGCAGTACTTC.

The chain couples TRBV29-1 to TRBJ2-1; 7 bases match TRBD2. Germline CDR1 and CDR2: SQVTM and ANQGSEA. Trimming at V came to 2 bases and at J to 4 bases, leaving 5 bases not matched to a gene. This CDR3 has 14 residues. For the CDR3, the DNA is TGCAGCGTTGAAAGGCGGGAGAGGTACAATGAGCAGTTCTTC. Translated: CSVERRERYNEQFF.